These T cell receptor beta chains were read from a single sample in a study of human CD4 T cells and Enterobacteriaceae. Assay used: immunoSEQ multiplex PCR; TCRdb lists only in-frame clones, some missing. The sample contains about 25,000 clones, 70% to 90% of which appear only once. Sequencing was performed on memory CD4+ T cells from blood. Every receptor here comes from a human donor in good health. Each CDR3 is given with its conserved first and last residue. D genes are given only for firm matches. Expanded clones get a size class; other rows say once, few or many, or leave the size out.

j_call d_call v_call clone_size cdr3_nt cdr3_aa
TRBJ1-5 NA TRBV11-2 few TGTGCCAGCAGCTTACCGGGGTCCAATCAGCCCCAGCATTTT CASSLPGSNQPQHF
TRBJ2-7 TRBD1 TRBV7-3 NA TGTGCCAGCAGCTTAAAGGCAGGGGGATGGGCCGAGCAGTACTTC CASSLKAGGWAEQYF
TRBJ2-1 NA TRBV5-6 NA TGTGCCAGCAGCTTCCGAAGCTCCTACAATGAGCAGTTCTTC CASSFRSSYNEQFF
TRBJ2-6 NA TRBV7-9 once TGTGCCAGCAGTGTTGGGGACTCTGGGGCCAACGTCCTGACTTTC CASSVGDSGANVLTF
TRBJ1-1 TRBD1 TRBV7-9 NA TGTGCCAGCAGCACCCGGACAGGGAACACTGAAGCTTTCTTT CASSTRTGNTEAFF
TRBJ2-3 NA TRBV6-1 once TGTGCCAGCAGTCCACAGGGAAGGGTAACAGATACGCAGTATTTT CASSPQGRVTDTQYF
TRBJ2-1 NA TRBV27 NA TGTGCCAGCAGCCCTCCCCCGGGACAACTACCCTACAATGAGCAGTTCTTC CASSPPPGQLPYNEQFF
TRBJ2-7 NA TRBV5-1 NA TGCGCCAGCAGCTTGAGCGTAGGCACCTACGAGCAGTACTTC CASSLSVGTYEQYF
TRBJ1-4 NA TRBV7-7 once TGTGCCAGCAGCCTCAACATAGGTGAAAAACTGTTTTTT CASSLNIGEKLFF
TRBJ2-1 TRBD2 TRBV7-3 NA TGTGCCAGCAGCCAGAGCGGGGGATCCTACAATGAGCAGTTCTTC CASSQSGGSYNEQFF
TRBJ1-2 NA TRBV6-4 NA TGTGCCAGCAGCCGGGGCGAGACCTATGGCTACACCTTC CASSRGETYGYTF
TRBJ2-7 TRBD2 TRBV15 few TGTGCCACCAGCAGAGCCGGGACTAGTGGTTACGAGCAGTACTTC CATSRAGTSGYEQYF
TRBJ1-5 NA TRBV7-2 NA TGTGCCAGCAGCTTAGGGGGAGCATATAGCAATCAGCCCCAGCATTTT CASSLGGAYSNQPQHF
TRBJ2-7 NA TRBV27 NA TGTGCCAGCAGTTCGGCCAGATCAGCCTACGAGCAGTACTTC CASSSARSAYEQYF
TRBJ2-5 TRBD1 TRBV6-5 NA TGTGCCAGCAACTTACAGGGGGCCGTGGAGACCCAGTACTTC CASNLQGAVETQYF
TRBJ2-5 NA TRBV5-1 NA TGCGCCAGCAGCTTAGGAAGGGAGACCCAGTACTTC CASSLGRETQYF
TRBJ1-2 NA TRBV5-4 once TGTGTCTTAGGGGGGCACTCCCAAGAAGGCTACACCTTC CVLGGHSQEGYTF
TRBJ2-1 NA TRBV2 NA TGTGCCAGCAGCCTGACAGGTTACGAGCAGTTCTTC CASSLTGYEQFF
TRBJ2-7 NA TRBV7-2 NA TGTGCCAGCAGCTCCCGCGGGATACGGAGCTACGAGCAGTACTTC CASSSRGIRSYEQYF
TRBJ1-1 TRBD1 TRBV11-3 NA TGTGCCAGCAGCTTAGGAGAGGTGGGACAGCGGGACACTGAAGCTTTCTTT CASSLGEVGQRDTEAFF
TRBJ1-5 TRBD1 TRBV5-1 NA TGCGCCAGCAGCTGGGACAGTTCAAATCAGCCCCAGCATTTT CASSWDSSNQPQHF
TRBJ1-1 TRBD1 TRBV5-1 NA TGCGCCAGCAGCAACACAGGGGAGAGGACTGAAGCTTTCTTT CASSNTGERTEAFF